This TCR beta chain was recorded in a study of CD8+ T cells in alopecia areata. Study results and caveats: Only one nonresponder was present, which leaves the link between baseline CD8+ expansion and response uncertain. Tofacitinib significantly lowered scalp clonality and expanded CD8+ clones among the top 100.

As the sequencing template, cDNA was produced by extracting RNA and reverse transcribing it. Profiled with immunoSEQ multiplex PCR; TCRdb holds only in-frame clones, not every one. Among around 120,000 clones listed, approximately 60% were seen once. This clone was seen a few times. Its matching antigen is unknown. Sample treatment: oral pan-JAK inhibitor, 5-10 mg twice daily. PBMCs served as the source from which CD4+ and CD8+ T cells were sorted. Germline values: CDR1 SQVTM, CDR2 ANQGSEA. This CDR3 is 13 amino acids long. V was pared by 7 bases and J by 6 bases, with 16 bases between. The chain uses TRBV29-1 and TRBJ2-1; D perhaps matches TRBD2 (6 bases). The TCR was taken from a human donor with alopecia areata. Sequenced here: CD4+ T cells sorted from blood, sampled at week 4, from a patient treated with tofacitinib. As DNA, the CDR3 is TGCAGCGCTCTATACGGGGGACCCAATGAGCAGTTCTTC. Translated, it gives CSALYGGPNEQFF.